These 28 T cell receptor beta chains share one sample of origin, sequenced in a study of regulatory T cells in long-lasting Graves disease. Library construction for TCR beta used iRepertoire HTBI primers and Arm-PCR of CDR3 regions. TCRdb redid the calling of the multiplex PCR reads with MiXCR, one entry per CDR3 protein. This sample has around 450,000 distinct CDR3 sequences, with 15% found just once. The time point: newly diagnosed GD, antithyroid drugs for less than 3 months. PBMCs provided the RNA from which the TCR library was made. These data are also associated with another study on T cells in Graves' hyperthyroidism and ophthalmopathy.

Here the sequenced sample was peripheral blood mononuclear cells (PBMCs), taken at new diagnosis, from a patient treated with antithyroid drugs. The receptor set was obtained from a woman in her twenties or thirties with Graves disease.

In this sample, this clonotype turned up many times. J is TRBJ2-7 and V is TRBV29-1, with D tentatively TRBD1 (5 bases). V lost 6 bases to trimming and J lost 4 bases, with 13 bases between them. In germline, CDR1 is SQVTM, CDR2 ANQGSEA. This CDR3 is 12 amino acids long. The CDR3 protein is CSVVTAGYEQYF. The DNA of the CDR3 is TGCAGCGTGGTGACCGCAGGGTACGAGCAGTACTTC.

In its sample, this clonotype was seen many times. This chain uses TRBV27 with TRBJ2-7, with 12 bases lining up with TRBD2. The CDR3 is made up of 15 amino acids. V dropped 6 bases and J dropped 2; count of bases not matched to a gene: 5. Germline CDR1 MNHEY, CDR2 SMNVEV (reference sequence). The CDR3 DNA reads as TGTGCCAGCAGGCAGACTAGCGGGAGAACCTACGAGCAGTACTTC. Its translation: CASRQTSGRTYEQYF.

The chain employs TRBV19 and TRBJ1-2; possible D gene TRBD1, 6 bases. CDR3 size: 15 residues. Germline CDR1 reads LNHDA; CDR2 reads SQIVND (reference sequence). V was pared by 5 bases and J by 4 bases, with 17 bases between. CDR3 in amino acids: CASSPGQTEIYGYTF. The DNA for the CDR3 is TGTGCCAGTAGTCCAGGACAGACCGAGATCTATGGCTACACCTTC.

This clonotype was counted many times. The CDR3 DNA reads TGCAGTGCTAGTAAGGGACAGGTCCAAGAGACCCAGTACTTC. It is translated as CSASKGQVQETQYF. The V call is TRBV20-1, the J call TRBJ2-5, with TRBD1 matching over 8 bases. CDR1 is DFQATT, CDR2 SNEGSKA, per germline (reference sequence). V trimming: 3 bases; J trimming: 1 base; junction bases outside the gene matches: 4. This CDR3 comprises 14 residues.

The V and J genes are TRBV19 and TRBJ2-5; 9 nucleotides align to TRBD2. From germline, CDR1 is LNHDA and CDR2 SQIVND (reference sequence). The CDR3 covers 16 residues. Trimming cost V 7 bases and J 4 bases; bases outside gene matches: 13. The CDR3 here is CASTEGLAPPGETQYF. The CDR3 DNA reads TGTGCCAGTACCGAGGGACTAGCTCCGCCAGGAGAGACCCAGTACTTC.

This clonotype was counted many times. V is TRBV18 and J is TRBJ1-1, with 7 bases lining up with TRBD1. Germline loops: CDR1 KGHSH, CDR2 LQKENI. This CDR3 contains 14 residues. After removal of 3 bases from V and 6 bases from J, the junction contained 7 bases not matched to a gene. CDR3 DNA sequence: TGTGCCAGCTCACCCAATAGACAGGGAGCTGAAGCTTTCTTT. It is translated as CASSPNRQGAEAFF.

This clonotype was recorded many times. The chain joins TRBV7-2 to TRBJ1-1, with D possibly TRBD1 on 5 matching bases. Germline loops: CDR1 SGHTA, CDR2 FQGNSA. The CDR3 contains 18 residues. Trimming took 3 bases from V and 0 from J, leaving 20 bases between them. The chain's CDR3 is CASSFYLPGHHMNTEAFF. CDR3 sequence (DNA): TGTGCCAGCAGCTTCTACCTGCCAGGGCACCATATGAACACTGAAGCTTTCTTT.

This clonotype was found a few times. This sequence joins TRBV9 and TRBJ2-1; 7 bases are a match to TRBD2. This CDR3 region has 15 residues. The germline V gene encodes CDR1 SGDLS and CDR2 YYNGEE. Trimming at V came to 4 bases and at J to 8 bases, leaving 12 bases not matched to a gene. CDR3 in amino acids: CASSTGIVAGDEQFF. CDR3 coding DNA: TGTGCCAGCAGCACCGGAATAGTTGCGGGAGATGAGCAGTTCTTC.

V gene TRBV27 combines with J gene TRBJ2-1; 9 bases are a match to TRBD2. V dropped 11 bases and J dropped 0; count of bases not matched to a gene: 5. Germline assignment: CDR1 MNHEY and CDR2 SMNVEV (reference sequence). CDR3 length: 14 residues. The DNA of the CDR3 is TGTGCCTCTAGCGGGAAGGCCTCCTACAATGAGCAGTTCTTC. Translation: CASSGKASYNEQFF.

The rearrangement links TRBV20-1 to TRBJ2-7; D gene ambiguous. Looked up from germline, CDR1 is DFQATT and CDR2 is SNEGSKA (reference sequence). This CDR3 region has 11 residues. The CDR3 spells CNATPDNEQYF. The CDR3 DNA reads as TGCAATGCCACTCCCGACAACGAGCAGTACTTC.

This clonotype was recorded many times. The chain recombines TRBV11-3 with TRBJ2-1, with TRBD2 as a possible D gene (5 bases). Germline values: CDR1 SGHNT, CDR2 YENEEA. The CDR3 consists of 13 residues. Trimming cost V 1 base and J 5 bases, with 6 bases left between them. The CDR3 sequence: CASSLGRNNEQFF. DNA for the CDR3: TGTGCCAGCAGCTTAGGGAGGAACAATGAGCAGTTCTTC.

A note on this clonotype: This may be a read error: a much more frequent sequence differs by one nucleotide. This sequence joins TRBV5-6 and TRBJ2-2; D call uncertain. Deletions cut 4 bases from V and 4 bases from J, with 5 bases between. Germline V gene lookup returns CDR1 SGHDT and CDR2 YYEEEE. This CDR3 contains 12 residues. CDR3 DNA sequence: TGTGCCAGCAGCCCCATCACCGGGGAGCTGTTTTTT. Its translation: CASSPITGELFF. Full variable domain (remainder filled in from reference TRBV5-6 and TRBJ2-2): DAGVTQSPTHLIKTRGQQVTLRCSPKSGHDTVSWYQQALGQGPQFIFQYYEEEERQRGNFPDRFSGHQFPNYSSELNVNALLLGDSALYLCASSPITGELFFGEGSRLTVL.

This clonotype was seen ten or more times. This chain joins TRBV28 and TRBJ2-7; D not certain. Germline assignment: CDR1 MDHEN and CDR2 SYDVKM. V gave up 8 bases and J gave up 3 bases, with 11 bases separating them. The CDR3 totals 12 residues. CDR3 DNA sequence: TGTGCCAGCGGACCTCCCCGCTACGAGCAGTACTTC. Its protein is CASGPPRYEQYF.

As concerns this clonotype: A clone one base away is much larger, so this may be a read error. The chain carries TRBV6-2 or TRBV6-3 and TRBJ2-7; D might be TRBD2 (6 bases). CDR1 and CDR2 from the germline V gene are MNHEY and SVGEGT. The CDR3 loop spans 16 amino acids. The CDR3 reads CASSYTRVAESYELYF. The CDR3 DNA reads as TGTGCCAGCAGTTACACAAGGGTAGCGGAGTCCTACGAGCTGTACTTC.

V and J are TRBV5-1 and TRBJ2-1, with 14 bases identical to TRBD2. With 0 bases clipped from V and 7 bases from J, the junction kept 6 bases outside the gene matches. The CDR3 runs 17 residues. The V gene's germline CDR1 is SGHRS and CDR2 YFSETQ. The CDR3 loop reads CASSLGGTSGRGNEQFF. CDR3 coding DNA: TGCGCCAGCAGCTTGGGGGGGACTAGCGGGAGAGGAAATGAGCAGTTCTTC.

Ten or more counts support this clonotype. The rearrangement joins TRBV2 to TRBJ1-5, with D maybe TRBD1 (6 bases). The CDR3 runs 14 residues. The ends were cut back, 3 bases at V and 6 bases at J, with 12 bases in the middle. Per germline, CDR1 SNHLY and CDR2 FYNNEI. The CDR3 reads CASSDRGATQPQHF. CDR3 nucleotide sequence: TGTGCCAGCAGTGATCGGGGGGCGACTCAGCCCCAGCATTTT. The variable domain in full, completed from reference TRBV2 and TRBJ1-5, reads EPEVTQTPSHQVTQMGQEVILRCVPISNHLYFYWYRQILGQKVEFLVSFYNNEISEKSEIFDDQFSVERPDGSNFTLKIRSTKLEDSAMYFCASSDRGATQPQHFGDGTRLSIL.

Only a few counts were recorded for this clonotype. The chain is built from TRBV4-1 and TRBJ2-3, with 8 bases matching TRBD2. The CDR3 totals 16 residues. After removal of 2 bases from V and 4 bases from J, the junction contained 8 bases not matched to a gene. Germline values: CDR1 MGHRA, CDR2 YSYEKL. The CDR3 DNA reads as TGCGCCAGCAGCCAAAGACTAGCGAATTGGGCAGATACGCAGTATTTT. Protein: CASSQRLANWADTQYF.

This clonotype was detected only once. The CDR3 sequence: CATSDGGQRRYGYTF. The CDR3 DNA sequence: TGTGCCACCAGTGATGGGGGACAACGGAGGTATGGCTACACCTTC. V is TRBV24-1 and J is TRBJ1-2; possible D gene TRBD1, 6 bases. The CDR3 loop spans 15 amino acids. CDR1 KGHDR and CDR2 SFDVKD come from the germline V gene. The V end lost 3 bases, the J end lost 5 bases, and 15 bases lay between the germline ends.

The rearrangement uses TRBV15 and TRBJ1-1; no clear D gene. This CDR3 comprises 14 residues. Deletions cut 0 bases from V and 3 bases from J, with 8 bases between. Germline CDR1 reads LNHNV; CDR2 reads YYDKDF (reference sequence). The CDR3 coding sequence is TGTGCCACCAGCAGAGATCGCGGGTACACTGAAGCTTTCTTT. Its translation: CATSRDRGYTEAFF.

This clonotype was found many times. The CDR3 reads CASSLQGLYGSGFF. The DNA for the CDR3 is TGTGCCAGCAGCCTCCAGGGACTATACGGATCCGGGTTCTTC. The chain recombines TRBV11-2 with TRBJ2-1; 7 bases map to TRBD2. Trimming cost V 5 bases and J 15 bases; bases outside gene matches: 16. The CDR3 contains 14 residues. CDR1 and CDR2 from the germline V gene are SGHAT and FQNNGV.

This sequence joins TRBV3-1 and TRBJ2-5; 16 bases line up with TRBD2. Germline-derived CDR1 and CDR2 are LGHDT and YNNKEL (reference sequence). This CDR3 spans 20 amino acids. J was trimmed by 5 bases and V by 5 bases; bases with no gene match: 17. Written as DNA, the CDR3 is TGTGCCAGCAGCTCACGGGACAGGGGGCAGGGACTAGCGGGAGGGGAGACCCAGTACTTC. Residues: CASSSRDRGQGLAGGETQYF.

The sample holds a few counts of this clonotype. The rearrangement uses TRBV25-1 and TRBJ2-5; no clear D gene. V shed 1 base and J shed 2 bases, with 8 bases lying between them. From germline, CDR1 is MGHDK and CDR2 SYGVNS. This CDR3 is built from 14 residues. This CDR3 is CASSELNSQETQYF. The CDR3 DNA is TGTGCCAGCAGTGAATTGAACAGTCAAGAGACCCAGTACTTC.

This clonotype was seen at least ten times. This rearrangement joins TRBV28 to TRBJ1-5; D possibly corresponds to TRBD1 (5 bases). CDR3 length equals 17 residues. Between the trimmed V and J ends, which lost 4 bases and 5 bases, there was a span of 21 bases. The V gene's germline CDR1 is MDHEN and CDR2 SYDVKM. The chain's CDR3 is CASSSSPTGLWDQPQHF. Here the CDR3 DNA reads TGTGCCAGCAGTTCCTCCCCAACAGGATTATGGGATCAGCCCCAGCATTTT.

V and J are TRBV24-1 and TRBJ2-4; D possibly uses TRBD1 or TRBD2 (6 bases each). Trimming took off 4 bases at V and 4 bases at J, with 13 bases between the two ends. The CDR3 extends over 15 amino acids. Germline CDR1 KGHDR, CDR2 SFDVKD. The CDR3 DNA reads TGTGCCACCAGTGAAGGAGGGGGGATAAAAAACATTCAGTACTTC. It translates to CATSEGGGIKNIQYF.

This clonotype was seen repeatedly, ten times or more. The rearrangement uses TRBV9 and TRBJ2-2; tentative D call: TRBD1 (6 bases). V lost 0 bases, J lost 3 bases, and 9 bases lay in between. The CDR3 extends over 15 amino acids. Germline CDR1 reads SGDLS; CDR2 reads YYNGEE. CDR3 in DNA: TGTGCCAGCAGCGTAGGGGACACTTACACCGGGGAGCTGTTTTTT. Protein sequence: CASSVGDTYTGELFF.

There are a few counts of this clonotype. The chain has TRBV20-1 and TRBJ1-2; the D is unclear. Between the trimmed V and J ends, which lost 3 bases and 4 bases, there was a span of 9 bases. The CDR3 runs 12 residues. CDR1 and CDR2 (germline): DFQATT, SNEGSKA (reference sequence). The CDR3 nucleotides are TGCAGTGCTAGGGTAGGGTTCTATGGCTACACCTTC. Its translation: CSARVGFYGYTF.

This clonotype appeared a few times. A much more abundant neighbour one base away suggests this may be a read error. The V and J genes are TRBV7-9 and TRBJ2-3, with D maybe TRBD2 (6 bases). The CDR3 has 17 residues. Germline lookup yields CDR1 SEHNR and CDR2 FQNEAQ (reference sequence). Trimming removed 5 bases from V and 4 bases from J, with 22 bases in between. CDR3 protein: CASSEGRLGSVADTQYF. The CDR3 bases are TGTGCCAGCAGCGAAGGGCGACTAGGTAGTGTCGCAGATACGCAGTATTTT.

CDR3 coding DNA: TGTGCCAGCAGTGACGTTGCAGGGACTAACTATGGCTACACCTTC. Its translation is CASSDVAGTNYGYTF. The J gene is TRBJ1-2, the V gene TRBV6-2 or TRBV6-3; D is possibly TRBD1 (5 bases). V was cut by 5 bases and J by 0 bases, with 13 bases left in between. The germline gives CDR1 MNHEY, CDR2 SVGEGT. The CDR3 runs 15 residues.